Following are 15 T cell receptor beta chains from one sample sequenced in a study of blood T cell repertoires in COVID-19. This table comes from immunoSEQ multiplex PCR, and its TCRdb copy is limited to in-frame clones, with some not included. Of roughly 58,000 clones listed, approximately 80% are singletons. Sequenced material: peripheral blood. These receptors came from a man aged 60 to 69 with COVID-19, enrolled during active disease.

V gene TRBV7-9 combines with J gene TRBJ2-2; 10 positions agree with TRBD2. Germline V gene lookup returns CDR1 SEHNR and CDR2 FQNEAQ (reference sequence). CDR3 length: 17 residues. V shed 1 base, J shed 5 bases, and the junction held 7 bases outside the gene matches. In DNA form, the CDR3 reads TGTGCCAGCAGCTTAGGGCCCCTAGCGGGAGTTACCGGGGAGCTGTTTTTT. Its protein is CASSLGPLAGVTGELFF. Full variable domain (missing parts from reference TRBV7-9 and TRBJ2-2): DTGVSQNPRHKITKRGQNVTFRCDPISEHNRLYWYRQTLGQGPEFLTYFQNEAQLEKSRLLSDRFSAERPKGSFSTLEIQRTEQGDSAMYLCASSLGPLAGVTGELFFGEGSRLTVL.

A few counts support this clone. V gene TRBV9 combines with J gene TRBJ2-5, with unresolved D. CDR3 length: 12 amino acids. CDR1 and CDR2 (germline): SGDLS, YYNGEE. Trimming pared 3 bases from V and 1 base from J, leaving 4 bases between. CDR3 in DNA: TGTGCCAGCAGCGCACTCCAAGAGACCCAGTACTTC. This codes for CASSALQETQYF.

In its sample, this clone was seen a few times. The V gene is TRBV19, the J gene TRBJ1-1; 8 bases fit TRBD1. The V and J ends lost 2 bases and 9 bases, in that order; junction bases with no gene match: 8. CDR1 and CDR2 from the germline V gene are LNHDA and SQIVND (reference sequence). The CDR3 contains 14 residues. CDR3 coding DNA: TGTGCCAGTAGTATATCTGGGACAGGTTCACAAGCTTTCTTT. Its protein product is CASSISGTGSQAFF.

This clone was seen only a few times. The J gene is TRBJ2-7, the V gene TRBV27; TRBD1 is a possible D gene (7 bases). The V end lost 5 bases, the J end lost 4 bases, and 21 bases lay between the germline ends. Germline CDR1 reads MNHEY; CDR2 reads SMNVEV (reference sequence). This CDR3 has 16 amino acids. CDR3 amino acids: CASSPGSGGTHYEQYF. In DNA form, the CDR3 reads TGTGCCAGCAGTCCTGGCTCAGGGGGGACCCATTACGAGCAGTACTTC.

This CDR3 is CASRTENTGELFF. The CDR3 nucleotides are TGTGCCAGCCGGACAGAGAACACCGGGGAGCTGTTTTTT. V gene TRBV7-9 combines with J gene TRBJ2-2, with a tentative D call TRBD1 (6 bases). Trimming removed 8 bases at V and 1 base at J, with 8 bases between. CDR3 length: 13 amino acids. CDR1 is SEHNR and CDR2 is FQNEAQ in the germline V gene (reference sequence). The full variable domain, in which reference TRBV7-9 and TRBJ2-2 provide the parts outside the CDR3, is DTGVSQNPRHKITKRGQNVTFRCDPISEHNRLYWYRQTLGQGPEFLTYFQNEAQLEKSRLLSDRFSAERPKGSFSTLEIQRTEQGDSAMYLCASRTENTGELFFGEGSRLTVL.

J is TRBJ2-1 and V is TRBV2; D gene unclear. Germline lookup yields CDR1 SNHLY and CDR2 FYNNEI. V lost 2 bases to trimming and J lost 3 bases, with 14 bases between them. The CDR3 sequence is 16 residues long. CDR3 coding DNA: TGTGCCAGCAGTGAACAGTCAGTGTTGTACTACAATGAGCAGTTCTTC. Translation: CASSEQSVLYYNEQFF. Full variable domain (rest looked up from reference TRBV2 and TRBJ2-1): EPEVTQTPSHQVTQMGQEVILRCVPISNHLYFYWYRQILGQKVEFLVSFYNNEISEKSEIFDDQFSVERPDGSNFTLKIRSTKLEDSAMYFCASSEQSVLYYNEQFFGPGTRLTVL.

CDR3 coding DNA: TGTGCCAGCATTTTTCCCAAGCGGAACCCGGATCAGCCCCAGCATTTT. Amino acids: CASIFPKRNPDQPQHF. This chain links TRBV21-1 with TRBJ1-5. TRBV21-1 is flagged as a pseudogene. This CDR3 has 16 amino acids.

The V call is TRBV2, the J call TRBJ1-5; tentative D call: TRBD1 (6 bases). The CDR3 totals 14 residues. CDR1 SNHLY and CDR2 FYNNEI come from the germline V gene. V lost 3 bases, J lost 7 bases, and 13 bases lay in between. The CDR3 DNA reads TGTGCCAGCAGTGACTCAGGGGCAGGACAGCCCCAGCATTTT. Translation gives CASSDSGAGQPQHF. Combining the CDR3 with reference TRBV2 and TRBJ1-5 gives the whole variable domain EPEVTQTPSHQVTQMGQEVILRCVPISNHLYFYWYRQILGQKVEFLVSFYNNEISEKSEIFDDQFSVERPDGSNFTLKIRSTKLEDSAMYFCASSDSGAGQPQHFGDGTRLSIL.

This chain links TRBV29-1 with TRBJ1-1; the D gene is possibly TRBD1 (6 bases). There are 13 residues in the CDR3. V was cut by 3 bases and J by 7 bases, with 15 bases left in between. The germline V gene encodes CDR1 SQVTM and CDR2 ANQGSEA. The CDR3 bases are TGCAGCGTTGATGAAGGGCAGGGGATTGAAGCTTTCTTT. As protein: CSVDEGQGIEAFF.

CDR3 DNA sequence: TGTGCCAGCAGCTCGACCCCCCTTGGGGCGGGGGGGCGTGAGCAGTTCTTC. It codes for CASSSTPLGAGGREQFF. The chain carries TRBV5-4 and TRBJ2-1; 9 bases line up with TRBD2. This CDR3 spans 17 amino acids. The ends lost 3 bases at V and 9 bases at J; junction bases unmatched: 16. Germline V gene data show CDR1 as SGHNT and CDR2 as YYREEE (reference sequence). The full variable domain, in which reference TRBV5-4 and TRBJ2-1 provide the parts outside the CDR3, is ETGVTQSPTHLIKTRGQQVTLRCSSQSGHNTVSWYQQALGQGPQFIFQYYREEENGRGNFPPRFSGLQFPNYSSELNVNALELDDSALYLCASSSTPLGAGGREQFFGPGTRLTVL.

The chain uses TRBV5-1 and TRBJ2-7, with a tentative D call TRBD1 (5 bases). Trimming removed 1 base from V and 4 bases from J, with 6 bases in between. The germline CDR1 and CDR2 sequences are SGHRS and YFSETQ. This CDR3 spans 12 amino acids. The CDR3 is CASSLQGYEQYF. The CDR3 DNA reads TGCGCCAGCAGCTTGCAGGGTTACGAGCAGTACTTC.

This clone showed up just a few times. V and J are TRBV19 and TRBJ1-6; D not resolved. The germline V and J ends were trimmed by 3 bases and 0 bases, with 6 bases remaining between them. The CDR3 extends over 15 amino acids. Germline values: CDR1 LNHDA, CDR2 SQIVND (reference sequence). CDR3 sequence (DNA): TGTGCCAGTAGTATGGGGAGCTCCTATAATTCACCCCTCCACTTT. Its translation is CASSMGSSYNSPLHF.

This sequence joins TRBV20-1 and TRBJ2-5; D perhaps matches TRBD1 (5 bases). CDR1 and CDR2 (germline): DFQATT, SNEGSKA (reference sequence). The CDR3 has 11 amino acids. V was shortened by 8 bases and J by 4 bases, with 11 bases between the two germline ends. CDR3 in DNA: TGCAGTTTAAGGGGATCAGAGACCCAGTACTTC. This sequence encodes CSLRGSETQYF.

The chain's CDR3 is CASSFGQGGNTIYF. CDR3 coding DNA: TGCGCCAGCAGCTTTGGACAGGGAGGAAACACCATATATTTT. The chain employs TRBV5-1 and TRBJ1-3, with 8 bases aligning to TRBD1. Germline V CDR1 and CDR2: SGHRS, YFSETQ. J was trimmed by 4 bases and V by 2 bases; bases with no gene match: 2. There are 14 residues in the CDR3.

This clone has a handful of counts. The V call is TRBV7-8, the J call TRBJ1-5; no firm D call. Germline V lookup: CDR1 SGHVS, CDR2 FQNEAQ. Trimming took 1 base from V and 2 from J, leaving 6 bases between them. The CDR3 extends over 14 amino acids. The CDR3 coding sequence is TGTGCCAGCAGCTTAGAGTTAGGCAATCAGCCCCAGCATTTT. It specifies CASSLELGNQPQHF.